Below are 26 T cell receptor beta chains sequenced from a single sample in a study of blood T cell repertoires in COVID-19. Here immunoSEQ multiplex PCR was the method, and the copy in TCRdb shows in-frame clones only, minus some. The repertoire holds approximately 72,000 clones, with around nine tenths as singletons. The sequencing sample was made of peripheral blood. These receptors all stem from a woman aged 60 to 75 with acute or convalescent COVID-19.

This clone occurred once. The gene calls are TRBV20-1 and TRBJ1-5, with 7 positions matching TRBD1. Trimming took 3 bases from V and 3 from J; bases not matched to a gene: 5. Germline CDR1 is DFQATT and CDR2 is SNEGSKA (reference sequence). There are 14 residues in the CDR3. CDR3 residues: CSASDRAPNQPQHF. The CDR3 DNA reads as TGCAGTGCTAGTGACAGGGCTCCCAATCAGCCCCAGCATTTT.

The chain employs TRBV5-6 and TRBJ2-5, with 11 bases identical to TRBD1. The germline V gene encodes CDR1 SGHDT and CDR2 YYEEEE. Germline trimming cut 4 bases from V and 4 bases from J; bases unmatched to any gene: 12. The CDR3 sequence is 17 residues long. CDR3 bases: TGTGCCAGCAGCGAAGCGTATAGGACAGGGGGCATAGAGACCCAGTACTTC. It codes for CASSEAYRTGGIETQYF.

A few counts support this clone. The J gene is TRBJ1-6, the V gene TRBV2; D perhaps matches TRBD1 (6 bases). The CDR3 has 13 amino acids. V was pared by 8 bases and J by 5 bases, with 10 bases between. Germline CDR1 SNHLY, CDR2 FYNNEI. The CDR3 sequence: CASGQGNNSPLHF. DNA for the CDR3: TGTGCCAGCGGCCAGGGGAATAATTCACCCCTCCACTTT. The full variable domain, in which reference TRBV2 and TRBJ1-6 provide the parts outside the CDR3, is EPEVTQTPSHQVTQMGQEVILRCVPISNHLYFYWYRQILGQKVEFLVSFYNNEISEKSEIFDDQFSVERPDGSNFTLKIRSTKLEDSAMYFCASGQGNNSPLHFGNGTRLTVT.

The V call is TRBV5-1, the J call TRBJ1-2; TRBD1 matches 8 bases. Trimming cost V 2 bases and J 12 bases; bases outside gene matches: 6. This CDR3 has 12 amino acids. In germline, CDR1 is SGHRS, CDR2 YFSETQ. CDR3 protein: CASSLAGTGHTF. The CDR3 region has the DNA TGCGCCAGCAGCTTAGCCGGGACAGGTCACACCTTC.

The V gene is TRBV2, the J gene TRBJ1-2; 8 bases agree with TRBD1. CDR3 length: 14 amino acids. CDR1 is SNHLY, CDR2 FYNNEI, per germline. The J segment lost 5 bases and the V segment lost 7 bases, leaving 9 bases of the junction unmatched. The CDR3 DNA reads as TGTGCCAGCACCGATGACAGGGGATGGTATGGCTACACCTTC. Its translation: CASTDDRGWYGYTF. The full variable domain, rest sourced from reference TRBV2 and TRBJ1-2, is EPEVTQTPSHQVTQMGQEVILRCVPISNHLYFYWYRQILGQKVEFLVSFYNNEISEKSEIFDDQFSVERPDGSNFTLKIRSTKLEDSAMYFCASTDDRGWYGYTFGSGTRLTVV.

The chain recombines TRBV21-1 with TRBJ1-1; the D call in the table, TRBD1, was not verified against the DNA. TRBV21-1 is reported as a pseudogene. This CDR3 comprises 18 residues. The CDR3 DNA is TGTGCCAGCAGCAAAGTAGGTATTCGGACAGGGACCAACACTGAAGCTTTCTTT. The encoded protein is CASSKVGIRTGTNTEAFF.

This clone was seen once. The rearrangement uses TRBV6-6 and TRBJ1-2; 9 bases match TRBD1. The CDR3 sequence is 12 residues long. V trimming: 7 bases; J trimming: 7 bases; junction bases outside the gene matches: 4. Per germline, CDR1 MNHNY and CDR2 SVGAGI (reference sequence). The CDR3 DNA reads TGTGCCAGCACGGACAGGGGTAGTGGCTACACCTTC. It translates to CASTDRGSGYTF.

The chain couples TRBV29-1 to TRBJ1-2; 7 bases are a match to TRBD1. Losses at the gene ends were 7 bases for V and 6 bases for J; bases not matched to a gene: 17. Germline CDR1 reads SQVTM; CDR2 reads ANQGSEA. CDR3 size: 15 residues. CDR3 sequence (DNA): TGCAGCGCAACAAACTTAAGACAGGGAAAGAATGGCTACACCTTC. Translated: CSATNLRQGKNGYTF.

The V call is TRBV2, the J call TRBJ1-1; D is uncertain. In germline, CDR1 is SNHLY, CDR2 FYNNEI. Trimming shortened V by 4 bases and J by 6 bases, and 12 bases separated the two germline ends. The CDR3 spans 13 residues. The CDR3 spells CASSAGWRAEAFF. CDR3 bases: TGTGCCAGCAGTGCTGGGTGGAGGGCTGAAGCTTTCTTT.

The V and J genes are TRBV28 and TRBJ1-2; D is possibly TRBD1 (6 bases). This CDR3 is built from 16 residues. V dropped 5 bases and J dropped 4 bases, with 20 bases sitting between them. From germline, CDR1 is MDHEN and CDR2 SYDVKM. CDR3 in amino acids: CASSPTDYRDVYGYTF. The CDR3, as DNA: TGTGCCAGCAGTCCGACCGATTACAGGGATGTCTATGGCTACACCTTC.

The gene calls are TRBV7-9 and TRBJ2-3; D is ambiguous. This CDR3 is built from 13 residues. Per germline, CDR1 SEHNR and CDR2 FQNEAQ (reference sequence). The V and J ends lost 2 bases and 4 bases respectively, with 7 bases between them. The CDR3, as DNA: TGTGCCAGCAGCTTATCTGCGGCAGATACGCAGTATTTT. Its protein is CASSLSAADTQYF.

The gene calls are TRBV7-9 and TRBJ2-3, with unresolved D. Trimming removed 5 bases at V and 10 bases at J, with 22 bases between. This CDR3 has 15 amino acids. Germline CDR1 and CDR2: SEHNR and FQNEAQ (reference sequence). CDR3 sequence: CASSPRSLGIRAQYF. CDR3 nucleotide sequence: TGTGCCAGCAGCCCTAGGAGCCTGGGTATTCGGGCGCAGTATTTT.

This clone has just a few counts. The genes are TRBV27 and TRBJ2-7; 9 bases line up with TRBD1. The CDR3 covers 14 residues. In germline, CDR1 is MNHEY, CDR2 SMNVEV (reference sequence). J gave up 3 bases and V 4 bases, and 4 bases lay outside the gene matches. The CDR3 reads CASSSTGGGYEQYF. The CDR3 nucleotides read TGTGCCAGCAGTTCAACAGGGGGCGGCTACGAGCAGTACTTC.

The chain carries TRBV6-5 and TRBJ2-7, with a possible D match to TRBD2 (6 bases). Trimming removed 6 bases at V and 9 bases at J, with 21 bases between. Germline CDR1 reads MNHEY; CDR2 reads SVGAGI. The CDR3 spans 14 residues. CDR3 sequence (DNA): TGTGCCAGCAGACCCGGGGGAGGCTCAGTGGTGCAGTACTTC. Translating it yields CASRPGGGSVVQYF.

The gene calls are TRBV4-1 and TRBJ1-5; 7 bases fit TRBD1. V lost 4 bases to trimming and J lost 2 bases; unmatched junction nucleotides: 8. The length of the CDR3 is 16 residues. Germline V CDR1 and CDR2: MGHRA, YSYEKL. The CDR3 region has the DNA TGCGCCAGCAGCCTCTATCCAACAGGGGGCAATCAGCCCCAGCATTTT. This encodes CASSLYPTGGNQPQHF.

This chain links TRBV5-4 with TRBJ1-2, with 7 bases fitting TRBD1. The V gene's germline CDR1 is SGHNT and CDR2 YYREEE (reference sequence). V lost 3 bases and J lost 0; bases outside the gene matches: 11. This CDR3 has 17 residues. The CDR3 here is CASSYYRRQGANYGYTF. The CDR3 DNA is TGTGCCAGCAGCTACTACCGGAGGCAGGGGGCTAACTATGGCTACACCTTC.

The chain combines TRBV27 with TRBJ1-2, with 7 bases matching TRBD1. The CDR3 runs to 17 residues. Germline CDR1 MNHEY, CDR2 SMNVEV (reference sequence). V trimming: 1 base; J trimming: 1 base; junction bases outside the gene matches: 9. In DNA form, the CDR3 reads TGTGCCAGCAGTTTATACAAGCAGACAGGGATTAACTATGGCTACACCTTC. Amino acids: CASSLYKQTGINYGYTF.

The V call is TRBV5-6, the J call TRBJ2-2, with TRBD1 matching over 10 bases. The ends lost 3 bases at V and 8 bases at J; junction bases unmatched: 7. Germline loops: CDR1 SGHDT, CDR2 YYEEEE. CDR3 length: 15 residues. CDR3 in amino acids: CASSSGQGLGGELFF. For the CDR3, the DNA is TGTGCCAGCAGCTCGGGACAGGGGCTTGGAGGGGAGCTGTTTTTT.

The chain links TRBV6-5 to TRBJ1-1, with D hard to call. The V and J ends lost 7 bases and 0 bases respectively, with 9 bases between them. Looked up from germline, CDR1 is MNHEY and CDR2 is SVGAGI. CDR3 size: 13 residues. The CDR3 protein is CASKEFLNTEAFF. In DNA form, the CDR3 reads TGTGCCAGCAAGGAGTTTCTGAACACTGAAGCTTTCTTT.

The rearrangement links TRBV7-2 to TRBJ2-3, with 14 bases lining up with TRBD2. V lost 4 bases to trimming and J lost 3 bases; unmatched junction nucleotides: 6. This CDR3 is 17 amino acids long. CDR1 SGHTA and CDR2 FQGNSA come from the germline V gene. The CDR3, as DNA: TGTGCCAGCAGCTCCGGGACTAGCGGGGGACCTACAGATACGCAGTATTTT. Encoded protein: CASSSGTSGGPTDTQYF.

The rearrangement uses TRBV6-1 and TRBJ2-7; 7 bases fit TRBD1. CDR3 length: 13 residues. Germline V gene data show CDR1 as MNHNS and CDR2 as SASEGT. V was pared by 1 base and J by 7 bases, with 4 bases of the junction left unmatched. The CDR3 sequence is CASSEGSTGEQYF. CDR3 in DNA: TGTGCCAGCAGTGAAGGTTCGACAGGGGAGCAGTACTTC.

V is TRBV11-2 and J is TRBJ2-7; the D gene is possibly TRBD2 (6 bases). Trimming removed 2 bases at V and 3 bases at J, with 17 bases between. The CDR3 length is 16 residues. Germline V lookup: CDR1 SGHAT, CDR2 FQNNGV. The CDR3, as DNA: TGTGCCAGCAGCTTAATTAAGACTAGTATCCGCTACGAGCAGTACTTC. Translation: CASSLIKTSIRYEQYF.

The rearrangement joins TRBV19 to TRBJ1-1; 9 bases are shared with TRBD1. This CDR3 region has 16 residues. The germline V gene has CDR1 LNHDA and CDR2 SQIVND (reference sequence). With 3 bases clipped from V and 3 bases from J, the junction kept 8 bases outside the gene matches. CDR3 loop: CASSIASRDRDTEAFF. The CDR3 DNA is TGTGCCAGTAGTATTGCAAGCCGGGACAGGGACACTGAAGCTTTCTTT.

The V call is TRBV6-2 or TRBV6-3, the J call TRBJ1-3, with 7 bases fitting TRBD1. CDR1 and CDR2 (germline): MNHEY, SVGEGT. The V segment lost 5 bases and the J segment 0 bases; nucleotides outside the gene matches: 4. CDR3 length equals 15 residues. The DNA of the CDR3 is TGTGCCAGCAGTCGGGACAGCTTCTCTGGAAACACCATATATTTT. Protein: CASSRDSFSGNTIYF.

The chain uses TRBV5-1 and TRBJ2-5; TRBD2 matches at 8 bases. V shed 4 bases, J shed 1 base, and the junction held 9 bases outside the gene matches. Germline V gene lookup returns CDR1 SGHRS and CDR2 YFSETQ. The CDR3 has 16 residues. CDR3 residues: CASSGTAGGPQETQYF. In DNA form, the CDR3 reads TGCGCCAGCAGCGGTACGGCGGGGGGCCCCCAAGAGACCCAGTACTTC. The variable domain in full, completed from reference TRBV5-1 and TRBJ2-5, reads KAGVTQTPRYLIKTRGQQVTLSCSPISGHRSVSWYQQTPGQGLQFLFEYFSETQRNKGNFPGRFSGRQFSNSRSEMNVSTLELGDSALYLCASSGTAGGPQETQYFGPGTRLLVL.

The chain recombines TRBV24-1 with TRBJ2-1; TRBD2 might be the D (5 bases). The CDR3 is made up of 12 amino acids. V was cut by 5 bases and J by 7 bases, with 8 bases left in between. Germline CDR1 and CDR2: KGHDR and SFDVKD. The CDR3, as DNA: TGTGCCACCAGTGTCGAGGGAAATGAGCAGTTCTTC. Its protein product is CATSVEGNEQFF.